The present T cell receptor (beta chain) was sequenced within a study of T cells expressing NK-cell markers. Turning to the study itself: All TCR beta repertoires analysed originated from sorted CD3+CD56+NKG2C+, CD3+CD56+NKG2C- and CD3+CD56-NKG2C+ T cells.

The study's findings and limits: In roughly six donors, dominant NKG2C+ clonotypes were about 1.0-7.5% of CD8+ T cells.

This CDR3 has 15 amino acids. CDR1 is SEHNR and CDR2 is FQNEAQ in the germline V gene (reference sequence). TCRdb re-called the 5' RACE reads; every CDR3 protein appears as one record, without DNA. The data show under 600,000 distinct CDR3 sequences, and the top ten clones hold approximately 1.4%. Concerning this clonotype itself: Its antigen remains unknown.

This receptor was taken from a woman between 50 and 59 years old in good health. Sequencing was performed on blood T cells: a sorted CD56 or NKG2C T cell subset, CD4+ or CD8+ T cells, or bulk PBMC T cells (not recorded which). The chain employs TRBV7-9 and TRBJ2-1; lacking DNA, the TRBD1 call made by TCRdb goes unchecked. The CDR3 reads CASSWGQLFYNEQFF.